Below, 5 T cell receptor beta chains from the same sample are listed, as sequenced in a study of CXCR3-negative and CXCR3-positive naive CD8 T cells. Study results and limitations: The TRB CDR3s that CXCR3-positive naive cells carried were more hydrophobic than those of CXCR3-negative naive cells.

These receptors' antigens are unknown. UMI labels and 5' RACE were used to prepare the TRB cDNA libraries. TCRdb processed the 5' RACE reads again and assigns one entry to each CDR3 protein, with no DNA. Reported are about 89,000 distinct CDR3 sequences; the ten largest clones contain approximately 0.53%. Specimen: naive CXCR3+ CD8+ T cells from blood. Indicated subset: CD45RO-CCR7+CD27+CD95- naive CD8+ T cells expressing CXCR3 (TNR3+). The receptors were gathered from a human donor in good health. Some clones in this sample may be carry-over from other donors' samples.

The chain recombines TRBV4-1 with TRBJ2-7; TCRdb selects TRBD1, and the lack of DNA leaves this call unchecked. Germline loops: CDR1 MGHRA, CDR2 YSYEKL. The CDR3 covers 16 residues. The CDR3 protein is CASSQDPEQGDYEQYF.

The chain is built from TRBV18 and TRBJ1-5; TCRdb picks TRBD1, but there is no DNA to check that call. Germline loops: CDR1 KGHSH, CDR2 LQKENI. The CDR3 is 13 amino acids. The CDR3 is CASPGRVYQPQHF.

This chain uses TRBV5-1 with TRBJ2-7; TCRdb calls TRBD1, which cannot be checked without DNA. Germline CDR1 and CDR2: SGHRS and YFSETQ. This CDR3 has 15 amino acids. The CDR3 spells CASSLGAGSSYEQYF.

This chain joins TRBV5-6 and TRBJ1-2; TCRdb names TRBD1, which stays unverified in the absence of DNA. The CDR3 contains 15 residues. Germline CDR1 and CDR2: SGHDT and YYEEEE. CDR3 protein: CASSLTGGRYDGYTF.

The chain uses TRBV12-3 or TRBV12-4 and TRBJ1-1. The CDR3 spans 15 residues. CDR3 sequence reads: CASSFKFGSYTEAFF.